The T cell receptor (beta chain) described here comes from a study of blood T cell repertoires in COVID-19. Libraries were prepared by immunoSEQ multiplex PCR; TCRdb keeps only in-frame clonotypes and omits some of them. The sample shows hundreds of thousands of clones, approximately 85% of them seen only once. V lost 0 bases and J 4 bases, leaving 9 bases between the germline ends. The germline V gene has CDR1 GTSNPN and CDR2 SVGIG (reference sequence). This CDR3 spans 13 amino acids. The chain couples TRBV30 to TRBJ1-1, with D perhaps TRBD1 (5 bases). This TCR came from a man between 50 and 59 years old with active or convalescent COVID-19. Sequenced material: peripheral blood. CDR3 in DNA: TGTGCCTGGAGTGTACAGGAAGGCACTGAAGCTTTCTTT. Residues: CAWSVQEGTEAFF.